Shown below are 21 T cell receptor beta chains from a single sample sequenced in a study of control samples from healthy donors and cancer patients. Data came from immunoSEQ multiplex PCR; TCRdb stores just in-frame clones and leaves some out. Among about 110,000 clones, 90% to 95% were seen once, and the ten largest hold around 7.6%. The sequencing input was blood. The receptors originated from a woman between 18 and 29 years old in good health.

This chain connects TRBV27 to TRBJ1-1; 7 bases are shared with TRBD1. Trimming removed 2 bases from V and 0 bases from J; junction bases left unmatched: 0. The CDR3 spans 14 residues. Germline CDR1 and CDR2: MNHEY and SMNVEV (reference sequence). CDR3 nucleotide sequence: TGTGCCAGCAGTTTACAGGGGGTGAACACTGAAGCTTTCTTT. Translating it yields CASSLQGVNTEAFF.

The chain employs TRBV18 and TRBJ2-1; D unresolved. The V gene lost 1 base and the J gene lost 8 bases, with 6 bases spanning the gap. This CDR3 region has 12 residues. Germline-derived CDR1 and CDR2 are KGHSH and LQKENI. The CDR3 protein is CASSPQSHEQFF. CDR3 coding DNA: TGTGCCAGCTCACCACAATCCCATGAGCAGTTCTTC.

The chain recombines TRBV19 with TRBJ2-1; D uncertain. The V gene's germline CDR1 is LNHDA and CDR2 SQIVND (reference sequence). The CDR3 extends over 15 amino acids. V lost 1 base to trimming and J lost 3 bases, with 10 bases between them. CDR3 in DNA: TGTGCCAGTAGTATAGGCGACTCCTACTACAATGAGCAGTTCTTC. This encodes CASSIGDSYYNEQFF.

The CDR3 region has the DNA TGTGCCAGCAGCTTATCGTATCTAGCGGGAGCCGAGACTGGGGCCAACGTCCTGACTTTC. Protein: CASSLSYLAGAETGANVLTF. The gene calls are TRBV5-4 and TRBJ2-6, with TRBD2 identical over 10 bases. The CDR3 totals 20 residues. The germline gives CDR1 SGHNT, CDR2 YYREEE (reference sequence). V lost 2 bases, J lost 2 bases, and 13 bases stayed unmatched.

The chain has TRBV10-2 and TRBJ2-7, with no clear D. CDR1 is WSHSY and CDR2 is SAAADI in the germline V gene. This CDR3 comprises 13 residues. V was clipped by 4 bases and J by 8 bases, with 15 bases between them. CDR3 in amino acids: CASSVRTGPQQYF. In nucleotides, the CDR3 is TGCGCCAGCAGTGTGAGAACCGGGCCTCAGCAGTACTTC.

The gene calls are TRBV7-2 and TRBJ2-7; D is possibly TRBD1 (5 bases). The CDR3 spans 13 residues. Germline assignment: CDR1 SGHTA and CDR2 FQGNSA. Trimming cost V 5 bases and J 3 bases, with 11 bases left between them. CDR3 protein: CASSVTAGYEQYF. In DNA form, the CDR3 reads TGTGCCAGCAGCGTGACAGCAGGCTACGAGCAGTACTTC.

This clone was detected once. The CDR3 here is CASSSPGGGVETQYF. The DNA for the CDR3 is TGTGCCAGCAGCTCGCCGGGGGGAGGTGTTGAGACCCAGTACTTC. The chain combines TRBV5-4 with TRBJ2-5, with 7 bases lining up with TRBD2. The junction had 10 bases not matched to a gene; V was cut back by 3 bases and J by 5 bases. In germline, CDR1 is SGHNT, CDR2 YYREEE (reference sequence). The CDR3 extends over 15 amino acids.

J is TRBJ1-4 and V is TRBV2; D perhaps matches TRBD1 (6 bases). Germline assignment: CDR1 SNHLY and CDR2 FYNNEI. V was cut by 2 bases and J by 4 bases, with 14 bases left in between. The CDR3 contains 16 residues. This chain's CDR3 is CASSERGTANNEKLFF. Here the CDR3 DNA reads TGTGCCAGCAGTGAAAGGGGGACCGCCAATAATGAAAAACTGTTTTTT. The whole variable domain, filled in from reference TRBV2 and TRBJ1-4, reads EPEVTQTPSHQVTQMGQEVILRCVPISNHLYFYWYRQILGQKVEFLVSFYNNEISEKSEIFDDQFSVERPDGSNFTLKIRSTKLEDSAMYFCASSERGTANNEKLFFGSGTQLSVL.

This chain uses TRBV5-8 with TRBJ2-3, with 12 bases aligning to TRBD2. Per germline, CDR1 SGHTS and CDR2 YDEGEE. The J segment lost 0 bases and the V segment lost 4 bases, leaving 3 bases of the junction unmatched. The CDR3 consists of 16 residues. The CDR3 DNA follows: TGTGCCAGCAGCCTGGGACTAGCGGGTAGCACAGATACGCAGTATTTT. Translated, it gives CASSLGLAGSTDTQYF.

To note about this clone: Other DNA sequences in this sample translate to the same CDR3. V usage is TRBV20-1 and J usage is TRBJ2-7; 8 nucleotides line up with TRBD1. This CDR3 has 11 residues. CDR1 and CDR2 from the germline V gene are DFQATT and SNEGSKA (reference sequence). V was pared by 5 bases and J by 5 bases, with 2 bases of the junction left unmatched. In nucleotides, the CDR3 is TGCAGTGCTCCAGGGGGCAACGAGCAGTACTTC. Its translation: CSAPGGNEQYF.

The chain combines TRBV6-8 with TRBJ1-1; 10 bases align to TRBD1. There are 20 residues in the CDR3. J lost 0 bases, V lost 0 bases, and 13 bases had no gene match. CDR1 is MNHGY and CDR2 is SAAAGT in the germline V gene. This chain's CDR3 is CASSYSRPTDRGKLNTEAFF. The CDR3 DNA reads TGTGCCAGCAGTTACTCCCGTCCCACGGACAGGGGGAAATTGAACACTGAAGCTTTCTTT.

V usage is TRBV2 and J usage is TRBJ2-3, with D unclear. Trimming left V 5 bases short and J 5 bases short, with 20 bases between. Germline CDR1 reads SNHLY; CDR2 reads FYNNEI. CDR3 length: 16 amino acids. The CDR3 DNA reads TGTGCCAGCAGTAAAAGGGTCTTAAAGCCTCGAGATACGCAGTATTTT. Translated: CASSKRVLKPRDTQYF.

The V gene is TRBV7-8, the J gene TRBJ1-4; D is undetermined. V lost 1 base and J lost 7, with 13 bases in between. Germline V CDR1 and CDR2: SGHVS, FQNEAQ. This CDR3 has 15 amino acids. CDR3 bases: TGTGCCAGCAGCTTAGGAACCGGGCAAGGTGAAAAACTGTTTTTT. Protein product: CASSLGTGQGEKLFF.

The rearrangement uses TRBV7-6 and TRBJ1-1, with D tentatively TRBD1 (5 bases). The V end was cut by 1 base, the J end by 3 bases, with 15 bases between. CDR3 length equals 16 residues. CDR1 and CDR2 (germline): SGHVS, FNYEAQ. CDR3 amino acids: CASSLGGWGLDTEAFF. The CDR3 DNA is TGTGCCAGCAGCTTAGGGGGGTGGGGATTGGACACTGAAGCTTTCTTT. The full variable domain, its missing parts supplied by reference TRBV7-6 and TRBJ1-1, is GAGVSQSPRYKVTKRGQDVALRCDPISGHVSLYWYRQALGQGPEFLTYFNYEAQQDKSGLPNDRFSAERPEGSISTLTIQRTEQRDSAMYRCASSLGGWGLDTEAFFGQGTRLTVV.

The chain has TRBV19 and TRBJ1-6; TRBD1 matches at 7 bases. Germline loops: CDR1 LNHDA, CDR2 SQIVND (reference sequence). CDR3 length: 15 amino acids. Losses at the gene ends were 4 bases for V and 7 bases for J; bases not matched to a gene: 7. CDR3 sequence (DNA): TGTGCCAGTAGTACGAGGGACAGCTTAAATTCACCCCTCCACTTT. Protein sequence: CASSTRDSLNSPLHF.

The chain carries TRBV28 and TRBJ1-4; D not resolved. V was pared by 6 bases and J by 8 bases, with 10 bases between. CDR1 and CDR2 (germline): MDHEN, SYDVKM. The CDR3 loop spans 12 amino acids. In DNA, the CDR3 is TGTGCCAGCAGGAGTCGTGCGGAAAAACTGTTTTTT. Translation gives CASRSRAEKLFF.

The V gene is TRBV6-2 or TRBV6-3, the J gene TRBJ2-7; 7 bases line up with TRBD1. The CDR3 extends over 13 amino acids. The V gene's germline CDR1 is MNHEY and CDR2 SVGEGT. V shed 5 bases and J 3 bases; nucleotides not matched to a gene: 4. The CDR3 is CASSRDSYYEQYF. CDR3 nucleotide sequence: TGTGCCAGCAGTCGGGACAGCTACTACGAGCAGTACTTC.

The chain recombines TRBV24-1 with TRBJ2-7, with D possibly TRBD1 on 6 matching bases. The V end lost 0 bases, the J end lost 11 bases, and 7 bases lay between the germline ends. CDR1 and CDR2 (germline): KGHDR, SFDVKD. The CDR3 extends over 11 amino acids. CDR3 sequence reads: CATSDLTGKYF. CDR3 nucleotide sequence: TGTGCCACCAGTGATTTGACAGGGAAGTACTTC.

This clone was counted a single time. The chain has TRBV28 and TRBJ2-3, with 7 bases lining up with TRBD1. CDR3 length: 15 residues. Germline lookup yields CDR1 MDHEN and CDR2 SYDVKM. The V and J ends lost 6 bases and 1 base, in that order; junction bases with no gene match: 7. The DNA of the CDR3 is TGTGCCAGCAGGACCGCCGGGACAGGCACAGATACGCAGTATTTT. Translation gives CASRTAGTGTDTQYF.

The genes are TRBV6-1 and TRBJ2-7; D is uncertain. Germline V gene data show CDR1 as MNHNS and CDR2 as SASEGT. The CDR3 contains 12 residues. Trimming left V 1 base short and J 9 bases short, with 10 bases between. This CDR3 reads CASSEEIGGQYF. The CDR3, as DNA: TGTGCCAGCAGTGAAGAGATAGGCGGGCAGTACTTC.

A remark on this clone: A read error may account for a junction end that differs from germline. This chain joins TRBV20-1 and TRBJ1-6, with D possibly TRBD1 on 5 matching bases. The CDR3 has 10 amino acids. The germline V gene has CDR1 DFQATT and CDR2 SNEGSKA (reference sequence). CDR3 loop: CSAHDSLPVF. The CDR3, as DNA: TGCAGTGCTCACGACAGCCTTCCCGTATTT.